This TCR beta chain emerged from a study of blood T cell repertoires in COVID-19. For the study at large: From T cells, B-cell-depleted T cells, or PBMCs came the material, which was cDNA or gDNA.

Authors' processing steps: Counts of nucleated cells, estimated from reference gene primer amplification, were obtained. TCRdb's table, derived via immunoSEQ multiplex PCR, lists solely in-frame clones and lacks some. The DNA gave D and trimming, while V, J and clone size come from that table. The table shows 55,000 to 75,000 clones, with around three quarters occurring only once. Germline V gene lookup returns CDR1 GTSNPN and CDR2 SVGIG (reference sequence). The CDR3 extends over 14 amino acids. With V trimmed by 8 bases and J by 3 bases, 7 bases remained unmatched. The clonotype comes from a human donor in a cohort sampled during active COVID-19. This chain links TRBV30 with TRBJ2-2, with TRBD1 matching over 9 bases. Sequenced material: peripheral blood. The CDR3 protein is CAGRDRVDTGELFF. The DNA for the CDR3 is TGTGCCGGCCGGGACAGGGTTGACACCGGGGAGCTGTTTTTT.